This T cell receptor beta chain was documented in a study of T cells in localized non-small cell lung cancer. There are a few counts of this clone. Its antigen is undetermined. Only in-frame clones appear in the TCRdb table, and some are missing; sequencing was by immunoSEQ multiplex PCR. The profile shows 35,000 to 40,000 clones, approximately 86% of them singletons. Study-wide results and caveats: Out of the top 100 tumor clones, a median about 57 were seen in adjacent lung. Heterogeneity within the tumor remains possible, as just one region underwent sequencing.

Trimming pared 3 bases from V and 2 bases from J, leaving 15 bases between. This CDR3 region has 15 residues. The germline CDR1 and CDR2 sequences are SGDLS and YYNGEE. This material consisted of peripheral blood, taken before any cancer treatment. This sequence joins TRBV9 and TRBJ2-7, with D tentatively TRBD2 (6 bases). The sequence was obtained from a man aged 40-75 years with stage I lung adenocarcinoma. CDR3 loop: CASSEGGVPAYEQYF. The CDR3 DNA reads as TGTGCCAGCAGCGAGGGAGGAGTCCCCGCCTACGAGCAGTACTTC. The variable domain in full, completed from reference TRBV9 and TRBJ2-7, reads DSGVTQTPKHLITATGQRVTLRCSPRSGDLSVYWYQQSLDQGLQFLIQYYNGEERAKGNILERFSAQQFPDLHSELNLSSLELGDSALYFCASSEGGVPAYEQYFGPGTRLTVT.